This T cell receptor beta chain is from a study of blood T cell repertoires in COVID-19. Overall study: The analysed material was cDNA or gDNA that came from T cells, B-cell-depleted T cells, or PBMCs.

The germline V and J ends were trimmed by 5 bases and 0 bases, with 13 bases remaining between them. The CDR3 runs to 15 residues. CDR1 and CDR2 (germline): LNHDA, SQIVND (reference sequence). Data came from immunoSEQ multiplex PCR; TCRdb stores just in-frame clones and leaves some out. Altogether over 150,000 clones are present, under 95% being singletons, with the ten largest covering about 4.9%. Specimen: peripheral blood. This sequence joins TRBV19 and TRBJ1-1; D is uncertain. The source of this sequence is a man aged 18 to 30 with COVID-19, enrolled during active disease. Here the CDR3 reads CASSFLFVVNTEAFF. The CDR3 region has the DNA TGTGCCAGTAGTTTCCTTTTCGTTGTGAACACTGAAGCTTTCTTT. Together with reference TRBV19 and TRBJ1-1, the CDR3 gives the full variable domain: DGGITQSPKYLFRKEGQNVTLSCEQNLNHDAMYWYRQDPGQGLRLIYYSQIVNDFQKGDIAEGYSVSREKKESFPLTVTSAQKNPTAFYLCASSFLFVVNTEAFFGQGTRLTVV.